The clone carrying this T cell receptor (beta chain) came up a few times. Germline V gene data show CDR1 as MNHNS and CDR2 as SASEGT. The CDR3 has 14 amino acids. Trimming removed 6 bases from V and 1 base from J, with 12 bases in between. Profiling relied on immunoSEQ multiplex PCR, and the TCRdb table lists in-frame clones only, not all of them. The sample has some 700,000 clones; approximately 83% are singletons. This sample is part of a study of shared T cell receptors in the human thymus. These data were also filed under a second study, of human thymus T cells. This second study notes: The sample donors, healthy Finnish infants, were having corrective surgery for congenital heart defects. The source of the thymus tissue was resections taken during corrective heart surgery. Within thymic and blood repertoires, V and J gene usage appeared to be biased. Related research reported highly overlapping thymic repertoires among unrelated individuals.

The clonotype was recovered from a girl under two years old with a congenital heart defect. The sequencing input was thymocytes. This chain links TRBV6-1 with TRBJ1-2; D remains ambiguous. CDR3 in DNA: TGTGCCAGCAGCCCAGCGGATTATAACTATGGCTACACCTTC. It encodes CASSPADYNYGYTF.